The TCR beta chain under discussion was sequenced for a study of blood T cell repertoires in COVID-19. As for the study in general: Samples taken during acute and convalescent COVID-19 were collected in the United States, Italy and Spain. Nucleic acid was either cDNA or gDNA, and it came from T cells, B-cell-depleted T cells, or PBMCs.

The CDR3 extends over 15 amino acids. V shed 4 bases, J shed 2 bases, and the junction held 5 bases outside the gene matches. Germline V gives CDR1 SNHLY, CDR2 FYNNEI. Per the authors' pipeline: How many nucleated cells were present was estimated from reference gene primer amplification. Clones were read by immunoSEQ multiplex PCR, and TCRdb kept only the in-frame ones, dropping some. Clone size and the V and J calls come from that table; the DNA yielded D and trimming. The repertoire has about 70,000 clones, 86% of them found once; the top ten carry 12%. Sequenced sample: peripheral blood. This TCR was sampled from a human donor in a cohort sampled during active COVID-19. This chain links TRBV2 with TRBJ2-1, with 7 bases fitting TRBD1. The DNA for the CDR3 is TGTGCCAGCAGTGTTAACAGGGGCCCCTACAATGAGCAGTTCTTC. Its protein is CASSVNRGPYNEQFF.